The 15 T cell receptor beta chains in this list originate from one sample, sequenced in a study of blood T cells in healthy people across ages (dated by TCRdb to about 2015). Libraries were built with 5' RACE. These reads were obtained on an Illumina HiSeq 2500. A second about 7 to 12 cycle PCR used a sample-barcoded 5' primer and a J-beta primer mix. TCRdb reprocessed the public reads (quality trimming at Q25 with fastp, clone calling with MiXCR) and kept in-frame beta chains. A single entry per CDR3 protein holds the most common genes and DNA from its merged rows. This sample gives over 1.5 million distinct CDR3 sequences in total; just under 50% of them show up just once. The ten largest clones capture 2.1% of the sample. Material for sequencing was blood. Receptor source: a woman aged 35 to 49 in good health.

This chain joins TRBV27 and TRBJ2-3, with D hard to call. V was pared by 5 bases and J by 2 bases, with 11 bases between. Germline CDR1 is MNHEY and CDR2 is SMNVEV (reference sequence). CDR3 length: 14 amino acids. The CDR3 DNA is TGTGCCAGCAGTCTTGGGAAGGCCACAGATACGCAGTATTTT. Translated, it gives CASSLGKATDTQYF.

This clonotype was found a few times. This sequence joins TRBV3-1 and TRBJ2-1, with 8 bases that match TRBD1. The CDR3 length is 15 residues. V shed 2 bases, J shed 9 bases, and the junction held 9 bases outside the gene matches. The germline CDR1 and CDR2 sequences are LGHDT and YNNKEL (reference sequence). CDR3: CASSQPGTGGSEQFF. DNA of the CDR3: TGTGCCAGCAGCCAACCCGGGACAGGAGGTTCTGAGCAGTTCTTC.

This clonotype was seen a handful of times. This chain connects TRBV4-1 to TRBJ1-2, with D perhaps TRBD1 (6 bases). V lost 2 bases and J 7 bases, leaving 14 bases between the germline ends. The CDR3 extends over 14 amino acids. Per germline, CDR1 MGHRA and CDR2 YSYEKL. The CDR3 DNA is TGCGCCAGCAGCCAACAGGACAGCGTTTCTGGCTACACCTTC. Encoded protein: CASSQQDSVSGYTF.

The chain has TRBV7-3 and TRBJ2-2; D is unclear. Trimming pared 5 bases from V and 6 bases from J, leaving 16 bases between. In germline, CDR1 is SGHTA, CDR2 FQGTGA. This CDR3 spans 15 amino acids. The CDR3 protein is CASSPRLGGAGELFF. Written as DNA, the CDR3 is TGTGCCAGCAGCCCGAGACTGGGTGGGGCCGGGGAGCTGTTTTTT.

The gene calls are TRBV20-1 and TRBJ2-1; D unclear. This CDR3 spans 13 amino acids. Germline V CDR1 and CDR2: DFQATT, SNEGSKA (reference sequence). The CDR3 spells CSAARSSYNEQFF. Here the CDR3 DNA reads TGCAGCGCCGCGCGGAGCTCCTACAATGAGCAGTTCTTC.

V gene TRBV5-1 combines with J gene TRBJ2-3, with TRBD2 identical over 15 bases. The ends lost 6 bases at V and 3 bases at J; junction bases unmatched: 8. The CDR3 loop spans 17 amino acids. Germline V gene sequence: CDR1 SGHRS, CDR2 YFSETQ. In DNA form, the CDR3 reads TGCGCCAGCATGAGGTGGACTAGCGGGGGGGGAACAGATACGCAGTATTTT. Protein: CASMRWTSGGGTDTQYF. The entire variable domain, with the rest obtained from reference TRBV5-1 and TRBJ2-3, is as follows: KAGVTQTPRYLIKTRGQQVTLSCSPISGHRSVSWYQQTPGQGLQFLFEYFSETQRNKGNFPGRFSGRQFSNSRSEMNVSTLELGDSALYLCASMRWTSGGGTDTQYFGPGTRLTVL.

The genes are TRBV4-3 and TRBJ1-2, with D possibly being TRBD1 (6 bases). The CDR3 runs 14 residues. The V gene lost 1 base and the J gene lost 7 bases, with 13 bases spanning the gap. Germline values: CDR1 LGHNA, CDR2 YSLEER. CDR3 DNA sequence: TGCGCCAGCAGCCAAGGGCAACAGGGAGTTGGCTACACCTTC. Translated: CASSQGQQGVGYTF.

This chain links TRBV29-1 with TRBJ1-2, with a weak D call TRBD1 (5 bases). The CDR3 is 14 amino acids. The V gene lost 4 bases and the J gene lost 1 base, with 13 bases spanning the gap. Germline V gene sequence: CDR1 SQVTM, CDR2 ANQGSEA. CDR3 sequence (DNA): TGCAGCGTTGGGACGGACACCAGTAACTATGGCTACACCTTC. This gives the protein CSVGTDTSNYGYTF. The entire variable domain, with the rest obtained from reference TRBV29-1 and TRBJ1-2, is as follows: SAVISQKPSRDICQRGTSLTIQCQVDSQVTMMFWYRQQPGQSLTLIATANQGSEATYESGFVIDKFPISRPNLTFSTLTVSNMSPEDSSIYLCSVGTDTSNYGYTFGSGTRLTVV.

The chain carries TRBV25-1 and TRBJ1-2; D might be TRBD1 (6 bases). Germline values: CDR1 MGHDK, CDR2 SYGVNS. Trimming pared 6 bases from V and 7 bases from J, leaving 18 bases between. The CDR3 contains 14 residues. The DNA for the CDR3 is TGTGCCAGCAGAGCAAGCCCAGGGGAGGGTGGCTACACCTTC. Translated, it gives CASRASPGEGGYTF.

The DNA for the CDR3 is TGTGCCAGCAGTTACGGCTTGGGGGAAAAACTGTTTTTT. Translating it yields CASSYGLGEKLFF. The rearrangement joins TRBV6-5 to TRBJ1-4; D gene ambiguous. The V end was cut by 2 bases, the J end by 8 bases, with 9 bases between. Germline V gene data show CDR1 as MNHEY and CDR2 as SVGAGI. The CDR3 sequence is 13 residues long.

CDR3 amino acids: CASRGFRNRNQPQHF. Written as DNA, the CDR3 is TGTGCCAGCAGGGGGTTCAGAAATCGCAATCAGCCCCAGCATTTT. V and J are TRBV6-1 and TRBJ1-5, with D uncertain. Trimming removed 6 bases at V and 2 bases at J, with 14 bases between. The CDR3 length is 15 residues. Germline V gene lookup returns CDR1 MNHNS and CDR2 SASEGT.

The chain has TRBV6-5 and TRBJ1-2; tentatively, D is TRBD1 (6 bases). CDR1 and CDR2 from the germline V gene are MNHEY and SVGAGI. Between the trimmed V and J ends, which lost 2 bases and 6 bases, there was a span of 10 bases. The CDR3 length is 13 residues. CDR3 loop: CASSYSRDNGYTF. CDR3 DNA sequence: TGTGCCAGCAGTTACAGCCGGGACAATGGCTACACCTTC.

This clonotype came up once. The chain is built from TRBV20-1 and TRBJ2-7, with D possibly being TRBD1 or TRBD2 (5 bases each). Trimming stripped 6 bases from V and 3 bases from J, with 15 bases between. Germline CDR1 is DFQATT and CDR2 is SNEGSKA (reference sequence). The CDR3 covers 13 residues. The CDR3, as DNA: TGCAGTGCCAACCCCGGGACGGACTACGAGCAGTACTTC. It yields the protein CSANPGTDYEQYF.

This clonotype was seen only once. This chain joins TRBV24-1 and TRBJ2-1; D perhaps matches TRBD2 (7 bases). This CDR3 contains 17 residues. The germline V gene has CDR1 KGHDR and CDR2 SFDVKD. The V and J ends lost 3 bases and 7 bases respectively, with 21 bases between them. The chain's CDR3 is CATSDPPGAGASNEQFF. In DNA, the CDR3 is TGTGCCACCAGTGATCCGCCCGGGGCGGGGGCGTCAAATGAGCAGTTCTTC.

On this clonotype itself: Compared with germline, one end of the junction differs, possibly owing to a read error. The CDR3 loop is CASRPIRGEASGANILTF. CDR3 DNA sequence: TGTGCCAGCAGGCCAATTAGGGGCGAGGCCTCTGGGGCCAACATCCTGACTTTC. The V and J genes are TRBV6-2 or TRBV6-3 and TRBJ2-6; TRBD1 might be the D (5 bases). Germline V gene sequence: CDR1 MNHEY, CDR2 SVGEGT. This CDR3 comprises 18 residues.